One sample yielded the 4 T cell receptor beta chains listed below, sequenced in a study of shared clonotypes between healthy human individuals. Assay used: immunoSEQ multiplex PCR; TCRdb lists only in-frame clones, some missing. The data contain about 1 million clones, roughly 75% of them seen just once; the ten biggest clones take up 1.5%. What was sequenced was memory CD4+ T cells sorted from blood. Specified subset: CD45RA-negative fraction. The receptors here all came from a man between 18 and 35 years old in good health.

This chain connects TRBV11-2 to TRBJ1-4; a weak D match, TRBD1 (5 bases). CDR3 length: 17 residues. The germline V gene has CDR1 SGHAT and CDR2 FQNNGV. Between the trimmed V and J ends, which lost 3 bases and 0 bases, there was a span of 14 bases. The CDR3 region is CASSFSGGFSTNEKLFF. For the CDR3, the DNA is TGTGCCAGCAGCTTCAGTGGGGGATTCTCAACTAATGAAAAACTGTTTTTT.

V gene TRBV19 combines with J gene TRBJ2-4; tentative D call: TRBD1 (7 bases). Per germline, CDR1 LNHDA and CDR2 SQIVND (reference sequence). The CDR3 extends over 16 amino acids. V was shortened by 8 bases and J by 11 bases, with 28 bases between the two germline ends. CDR3 coding DNA: TGTGCCAGTGCCCCGCGACAGGGTTTCGGGGGTGGCGTTCAGTACTTC. It translates to CASAPRQGFGGGVQYF.

This clone has a single count. In DNA, the CDR3 is TGTGCCAGCAGCTTGGGACAGGGGTTGTTTAGCGGTGAGCAGTTCTTC. Its translation: CASSLGQGLFSGEQFF. The rearrangement uses TRBV7-3 and TRBJ2-1; 10 nucleotides align to TRBD1. Germline V gene data show CDR1 as SGHTA and CDR2 as FQGTGA. The CDR3 totals 16 residues. V trimming: 3 bases; J trimming: 9 bases; junction bases outside the gene matches: 11.

This clone has just a few counts. The chain is built from TRBV19 and TRBJ1-2; weak D call: TRBD1 (5 bases). The germline gives CDR1 LNHDA, CDR2 SQIVND (reference sequence). V lost 10 bases, J lost 4 bases, and 16 bases lay in between. This CDR3 is built from 13 residues. The DNA for the CDR3 is TGTGCCATTTCACAGGTCCCTTTCTATGGCTACACCTTC. It is translated as CAISQVPFYGYTF. Full variable domain (remainder filled in from reference TRBV19 and TRBJ1-2): DGGITQSPKYLFRKEGQNVTLSCEQNLNHDAMYWYRQDPGQGLRLIYYSQIVNDFQKGDIAEGYSVSREKKESFPLTVTSAQKNPTAFYLCAISQVPFYGYTFGSGTRLTVV.